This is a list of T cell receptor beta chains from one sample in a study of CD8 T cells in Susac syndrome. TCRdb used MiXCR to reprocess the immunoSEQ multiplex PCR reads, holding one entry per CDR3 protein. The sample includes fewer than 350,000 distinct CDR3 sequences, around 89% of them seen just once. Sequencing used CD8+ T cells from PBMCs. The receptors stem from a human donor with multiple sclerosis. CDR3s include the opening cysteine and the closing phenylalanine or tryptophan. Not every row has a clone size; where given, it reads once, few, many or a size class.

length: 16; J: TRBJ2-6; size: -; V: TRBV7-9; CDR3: CASGIARGTGANVLTF
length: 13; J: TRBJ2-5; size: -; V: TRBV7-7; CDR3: CASSKQGWETQYF
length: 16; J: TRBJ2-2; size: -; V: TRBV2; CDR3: CASRRGTPLTTGELFF
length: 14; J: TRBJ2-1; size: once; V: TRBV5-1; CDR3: CASSLAIAGVEQFF
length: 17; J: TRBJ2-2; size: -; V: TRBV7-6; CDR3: CASSLAAGQGGTGELFF
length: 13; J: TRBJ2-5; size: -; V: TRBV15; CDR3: CATSRKDWETQYF
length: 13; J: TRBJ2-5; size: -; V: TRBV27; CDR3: CASRGLAQETQYF
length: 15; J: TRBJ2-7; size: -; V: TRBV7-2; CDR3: CASSRWDRGAYEQYF
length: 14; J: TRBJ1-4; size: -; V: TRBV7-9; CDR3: CASSPWTGAEKLFF
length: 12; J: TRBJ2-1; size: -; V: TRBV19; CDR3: CASSIGGTEQFF
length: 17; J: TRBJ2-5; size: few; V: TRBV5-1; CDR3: CASSLAPSGRLYETQYF
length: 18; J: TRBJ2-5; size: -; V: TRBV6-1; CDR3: CASSGNSGDLALMETQYF
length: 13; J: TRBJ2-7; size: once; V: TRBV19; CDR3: CASSGALAYEQYF
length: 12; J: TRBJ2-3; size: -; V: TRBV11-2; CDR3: CASSFETDTQYF
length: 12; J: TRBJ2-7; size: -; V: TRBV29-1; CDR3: CSVGLGAYEQYF
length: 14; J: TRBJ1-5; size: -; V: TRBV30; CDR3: CAWSVSQGYQPQHF
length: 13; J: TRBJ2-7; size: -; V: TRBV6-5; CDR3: CASSYSTADEQYF
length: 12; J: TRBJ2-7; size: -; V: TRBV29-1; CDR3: CSAKTGTYEQYF
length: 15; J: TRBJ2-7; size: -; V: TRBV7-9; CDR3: CASRTGAGAIYEQYF
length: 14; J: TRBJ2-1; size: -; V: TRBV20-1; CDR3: CSATLGSSDNEQFF
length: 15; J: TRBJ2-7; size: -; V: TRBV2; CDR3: CASTDALAGAYEQYF
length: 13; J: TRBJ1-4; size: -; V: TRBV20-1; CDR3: CSARKRVNEKLFF
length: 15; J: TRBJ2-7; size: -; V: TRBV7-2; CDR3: CASSLLGTGGYEQYF
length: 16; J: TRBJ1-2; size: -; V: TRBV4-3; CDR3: CASSQDVGVVDYGYTF
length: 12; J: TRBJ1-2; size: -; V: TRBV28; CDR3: CASSSWRDGYTF
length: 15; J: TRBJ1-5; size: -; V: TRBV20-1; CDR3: CSASLDFTGNQPQHF
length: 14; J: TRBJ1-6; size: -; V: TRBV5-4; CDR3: CASSLATGNSPLHF
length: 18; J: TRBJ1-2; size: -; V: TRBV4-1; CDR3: CASSQDFTGKTINYGYTF
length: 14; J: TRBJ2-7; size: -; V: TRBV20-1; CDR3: CSASVAGGFYEQYF